Given below is one TCR beta chain in context. What it recognizes is unknown. This specimen comes from a study of beta chain features in type 1 diabetes. Study findings and constraints: Naive, central memory and Treg TCRB repertoires appeared more alike in patients than in healthy donors. Type 1 diabetes patients had fewer VDJ junction insertions and more deletions.

V lost 3 bases, J lost 6 bases, and 9 bases stayed unmatched. Germline CDR1 reads LNHDA; CDR2 reads SQIVND (reference sequence). This CDR3 is 15 amino acids long. Sequenced material consisted of expressed TCRB transcripts (all of the isolated RNA was reverse transcribed). The read count averaged approximately 4 million across naive, central memory and regulatory T cell samples. Assay used: immunoSEQ multiplex PCR; TCRdb lists only in-frame clones, some missing. In the table there are under 250,000 clones, around 14% of which are singletons. The chain uses TRBV19 and TRBJ2-7; 9 positions agree with TRBD1. The origin of this receptor is a woman aged 40 to 50 in good health. Material for sequencing was naive CD4+ T cells from blood. As DNA, the CDR3 is TGTGCCAGTAGTATGCCTTCAAACAGGGGGCGCGAGCAGTACTTC. It specifies CASSMPSNRGREQYF.